This T cell receptor (beta chain) was documented in a study of cytomegalovirus exposure and HLA in healthy donors. The study ran its PCR with 60 Vbeta and 13 Jbeta primers. Sequencing was performed with immunoSEQ multiplex PCR; in TCRdb, only in-frame clones are kept and a portion is missing. This table holds about 98,000 clones, under 75% found once. V shed 4 bases and J 7 bases; nucleotides not matched to a gene: 6. Per germline, CDR1 SQVTM and CDR2 ANQGSEA. The CDR3 sequence is 13 residues long. The clonotype was recovered from a man aged 50 to 60 in good health and CMV-seronegative. Sequencing was done on a sample of PBMCs. This chain joins TRBV29-1 and TRBJ2-2; 7 bases map to TRBD1. This CDR3 is CSVATGVGGELFF. The DNA of the CDR3 is TGCAGCGTTGCCACAGGGGTTGGCGGGGAGCTGTTTTTT.